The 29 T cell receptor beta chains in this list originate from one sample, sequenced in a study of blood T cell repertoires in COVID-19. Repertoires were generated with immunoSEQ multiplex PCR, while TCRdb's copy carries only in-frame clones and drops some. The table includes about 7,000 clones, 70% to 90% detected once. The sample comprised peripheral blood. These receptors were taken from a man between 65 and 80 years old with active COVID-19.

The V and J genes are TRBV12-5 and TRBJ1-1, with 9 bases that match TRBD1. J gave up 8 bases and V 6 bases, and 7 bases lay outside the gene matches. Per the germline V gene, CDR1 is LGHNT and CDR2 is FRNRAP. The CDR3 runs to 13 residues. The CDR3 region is CASGLGTGREAFF. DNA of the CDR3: TGTGCTAGTGGCCTCGGGACAGGGAGGGAAGCTTTCTTT.

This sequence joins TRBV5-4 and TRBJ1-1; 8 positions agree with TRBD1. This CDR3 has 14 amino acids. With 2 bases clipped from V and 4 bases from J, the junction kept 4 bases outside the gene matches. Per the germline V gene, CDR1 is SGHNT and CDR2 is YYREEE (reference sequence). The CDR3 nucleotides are TGTGCCAGCAGCTTCCAGGGGGCGGGCACTGAAGCTTTCTTT. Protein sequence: CASSFQGAGTEAFF.

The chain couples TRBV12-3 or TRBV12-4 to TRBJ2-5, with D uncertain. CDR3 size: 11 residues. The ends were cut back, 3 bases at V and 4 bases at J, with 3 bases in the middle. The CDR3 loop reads CASSLRETQYF. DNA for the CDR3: TGTGCCAGCAGTTTGCGAGAGACCCAGTACTTC.

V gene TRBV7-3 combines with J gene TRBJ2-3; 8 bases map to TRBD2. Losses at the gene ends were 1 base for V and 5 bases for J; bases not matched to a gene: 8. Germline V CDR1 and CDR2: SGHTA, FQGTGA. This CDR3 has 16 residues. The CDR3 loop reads CASSLNPAGVLDTQYF. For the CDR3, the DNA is TGTGCCAGCAGCTTAAATCCAGCGGGGGTTTTAGATACGCAGTATTTT.

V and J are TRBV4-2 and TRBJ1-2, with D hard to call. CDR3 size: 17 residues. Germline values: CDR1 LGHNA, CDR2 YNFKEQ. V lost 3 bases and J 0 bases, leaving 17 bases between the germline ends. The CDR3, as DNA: TGTGCCAGCAGCCAGACGGGCTCAGTCGGGGCTAACTATGGCTACACCTTC. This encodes CASSQTGSVGANYGYTF.

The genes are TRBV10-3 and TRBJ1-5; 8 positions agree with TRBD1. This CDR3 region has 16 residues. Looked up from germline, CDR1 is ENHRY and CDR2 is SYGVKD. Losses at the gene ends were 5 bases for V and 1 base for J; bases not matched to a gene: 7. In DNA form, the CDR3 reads TGTGCCATCAGTCGGACAGGGCCGATGAGCAATCAGCCCCAGCATTTT. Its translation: CAISRTGPMSNQPQHF.

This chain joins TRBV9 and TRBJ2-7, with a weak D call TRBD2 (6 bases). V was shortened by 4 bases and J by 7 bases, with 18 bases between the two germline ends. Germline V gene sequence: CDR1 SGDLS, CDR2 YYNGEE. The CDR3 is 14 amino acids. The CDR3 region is CASSNTGTEGEQYF. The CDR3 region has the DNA TGTGCCAGCAGCAATACCGGGACTGAGGGTGAGCAGTACTTC.

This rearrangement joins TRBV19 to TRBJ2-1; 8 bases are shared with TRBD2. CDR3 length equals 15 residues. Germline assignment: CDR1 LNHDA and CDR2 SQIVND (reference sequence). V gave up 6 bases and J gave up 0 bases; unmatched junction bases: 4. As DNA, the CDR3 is TGTGCCAGTAGCCCTAGCGGGCTCTCCTACAATGAGCAGTTCTTC. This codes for CASSPSGLSYNEQFF.

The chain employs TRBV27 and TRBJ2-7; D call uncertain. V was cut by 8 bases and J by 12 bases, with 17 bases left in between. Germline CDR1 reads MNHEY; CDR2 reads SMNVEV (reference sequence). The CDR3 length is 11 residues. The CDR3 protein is CASPPRQLPYF. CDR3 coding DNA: TGTGCCAGCCCCCCCCGACAACTCCCGTACTTC.

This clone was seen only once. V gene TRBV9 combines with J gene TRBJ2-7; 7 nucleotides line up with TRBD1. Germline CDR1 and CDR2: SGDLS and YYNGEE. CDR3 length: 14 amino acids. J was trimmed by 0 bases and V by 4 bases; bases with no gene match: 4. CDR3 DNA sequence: TGTGCCAGCAGCCCCAGACAGGGCTCCTACGAGCAGTACTTC. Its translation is CASSPRQGSYEQYF. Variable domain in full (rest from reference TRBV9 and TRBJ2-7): DSGVTQTPKHLITATGQRVTLRCSPRSGDLSVYWYQQSLDQGLQFLIQYYNGEERAKGNILERFSAQQFPDLHSELNLSSLELGDSALYFCASSPRQGSYEQYFGPGTRLTVT.

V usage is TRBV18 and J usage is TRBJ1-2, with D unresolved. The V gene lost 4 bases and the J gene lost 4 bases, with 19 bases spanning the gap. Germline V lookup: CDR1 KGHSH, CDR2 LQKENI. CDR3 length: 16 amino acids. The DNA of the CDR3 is TGTGCCAGCTCACGCGAAGAGAACCCATTATCCTATGGCTACACCTTC. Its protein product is CASSREENPLSYGYTF.

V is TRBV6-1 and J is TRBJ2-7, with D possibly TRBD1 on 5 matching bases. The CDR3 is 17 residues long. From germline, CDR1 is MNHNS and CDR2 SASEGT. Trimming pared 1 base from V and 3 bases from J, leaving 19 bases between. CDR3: CASSEGLRQGDFYEQYF. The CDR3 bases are TGTGCCAGCAGTGAAGGTCTCCGGCAGGGCGATTTCTACGAGCAGTACTTC.

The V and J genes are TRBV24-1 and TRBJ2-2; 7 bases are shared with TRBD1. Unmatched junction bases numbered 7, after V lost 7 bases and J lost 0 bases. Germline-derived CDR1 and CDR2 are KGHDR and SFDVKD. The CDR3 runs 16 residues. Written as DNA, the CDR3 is TGTGCCACCAGCCAGGGACAGTCCGCGAACACCGGGGAGCTGTTTTTT. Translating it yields CATSQGQSANTGELFF.

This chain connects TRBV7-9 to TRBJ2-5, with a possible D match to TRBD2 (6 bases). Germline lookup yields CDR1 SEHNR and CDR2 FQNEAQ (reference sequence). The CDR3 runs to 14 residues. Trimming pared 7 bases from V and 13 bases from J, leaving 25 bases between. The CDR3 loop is CASTTSRERVTWYF. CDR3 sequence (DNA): TGTGCCAGCACTACTTCCAGGGAGCGGGTTACTTGGTACTTC.

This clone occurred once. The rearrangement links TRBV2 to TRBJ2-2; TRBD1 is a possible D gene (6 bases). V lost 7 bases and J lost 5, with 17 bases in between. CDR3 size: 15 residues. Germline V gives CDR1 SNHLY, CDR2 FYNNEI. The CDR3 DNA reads TGTGCCAGCACCTTAGGGGGAACGGGGACCGGGGAGCTGTTTTTT. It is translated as CASTLGGTGTGELFF.

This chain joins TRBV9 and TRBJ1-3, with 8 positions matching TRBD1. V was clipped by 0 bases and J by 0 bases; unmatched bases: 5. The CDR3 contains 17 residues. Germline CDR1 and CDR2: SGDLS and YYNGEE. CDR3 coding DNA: TGTGCCAGCAGCGTAGTCGGGACAGGTACCTCTGGAAACACCATATATTTT. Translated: CASSVVGTGTSGNTIYF.

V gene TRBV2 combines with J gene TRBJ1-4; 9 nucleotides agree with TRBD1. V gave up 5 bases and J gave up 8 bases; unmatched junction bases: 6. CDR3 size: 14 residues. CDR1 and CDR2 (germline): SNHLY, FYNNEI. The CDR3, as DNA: TGTGCCAGCAGTACAGGGGGCCTGCGAGAAAAACTGTTTTTT. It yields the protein CASSTGGLREKLFF.

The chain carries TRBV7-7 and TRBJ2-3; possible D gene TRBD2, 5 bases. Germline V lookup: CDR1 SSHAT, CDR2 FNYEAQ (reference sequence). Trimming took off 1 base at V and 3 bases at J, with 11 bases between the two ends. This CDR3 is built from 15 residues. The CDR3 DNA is TGTGCCAGCAGCTTAGGTCCTAGGACTACAGATACGCAGTATTTT. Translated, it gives CASSLGPRTTDTQYF.

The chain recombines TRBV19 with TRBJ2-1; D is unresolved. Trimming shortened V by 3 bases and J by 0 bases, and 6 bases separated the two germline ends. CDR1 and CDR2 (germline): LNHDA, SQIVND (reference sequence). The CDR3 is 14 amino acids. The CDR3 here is CASSMISSYNEQFF. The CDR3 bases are TGTGCCAGTAGTATGATCAGCTCCTACAATGAGCAGTTCTTC.

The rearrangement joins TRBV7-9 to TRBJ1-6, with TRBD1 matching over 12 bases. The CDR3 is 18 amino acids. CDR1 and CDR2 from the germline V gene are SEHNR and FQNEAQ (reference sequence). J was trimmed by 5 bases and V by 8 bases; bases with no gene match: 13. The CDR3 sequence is CASGTGTGGVGNNSPLHF. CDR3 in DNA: TGTGCCAGCGGAACCGGGACAGGGGGCGTTGGAAATAATTCACCCCTCCACTTT.

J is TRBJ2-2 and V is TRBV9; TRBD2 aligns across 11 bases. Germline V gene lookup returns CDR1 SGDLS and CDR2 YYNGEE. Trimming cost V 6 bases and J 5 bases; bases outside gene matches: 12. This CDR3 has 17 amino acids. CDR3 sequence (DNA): TGTGCCAGCACCACCCCAACTAGCGGGGGTGGGACCGGGGAGCTGTTTTTT. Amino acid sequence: CASTTPTSGGGTGELFF.

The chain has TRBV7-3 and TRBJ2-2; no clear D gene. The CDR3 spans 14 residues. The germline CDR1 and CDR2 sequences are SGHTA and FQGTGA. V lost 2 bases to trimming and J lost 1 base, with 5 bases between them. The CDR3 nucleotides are TGTGCCAGCAGCTTACCCGGGAACACCGGGGAGCTGTTTTTT. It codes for CASSLPGNTGELFF.

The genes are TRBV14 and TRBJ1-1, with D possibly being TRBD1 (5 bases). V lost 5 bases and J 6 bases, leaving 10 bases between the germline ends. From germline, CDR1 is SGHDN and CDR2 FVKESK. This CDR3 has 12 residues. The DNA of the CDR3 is TGTGCCAGCAGCACCCCGACAGCTGAAGCTTTCTTT. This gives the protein CASSTPTAEAFF.

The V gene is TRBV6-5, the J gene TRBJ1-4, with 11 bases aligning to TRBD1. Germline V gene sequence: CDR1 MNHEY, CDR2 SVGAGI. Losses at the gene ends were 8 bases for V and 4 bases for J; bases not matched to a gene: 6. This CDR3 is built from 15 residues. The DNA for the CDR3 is TGTGCCAGCTCGGACAGGGGGCTGGGTAATGAAAAACTGTTTTTT. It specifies CASSDRGLGNEKLFF.

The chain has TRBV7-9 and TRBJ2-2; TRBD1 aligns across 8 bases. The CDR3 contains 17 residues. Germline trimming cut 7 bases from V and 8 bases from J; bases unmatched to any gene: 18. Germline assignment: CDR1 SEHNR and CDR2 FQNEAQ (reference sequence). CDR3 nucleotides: TGTGCCAGCAACTCACCTGGGGCAGGGGGCAGAACTGGGGAGCTGTTTTTT. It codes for CASNSPGAGGRTGELFF.

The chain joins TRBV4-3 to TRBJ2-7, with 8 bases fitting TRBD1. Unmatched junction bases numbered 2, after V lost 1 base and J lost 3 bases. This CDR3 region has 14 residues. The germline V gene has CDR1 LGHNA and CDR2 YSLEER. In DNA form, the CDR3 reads TGCGCCAGCAGCCAAGGCAGGGGGCTCTACGAGCAGTACTTC. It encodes CASSQGRGLYEQYF.

The chain's CDR3 is CASSLTSGGAETQYF. The CDR3 DNA reads as TGTGCCAGCAGCTTAACTAGCGGGGGGGCCGAGACCCAGTACTTC. This sequence joins TRBV7-3 and TRBJ2-5; 11 bases align to TRBD2. The V gene's germline CDR1 is SGHTA and CDR2 FQGTGA. V shed 0 bases and J 5 bases; nucleotides not matched to a gene: 2. CDR3 length: 15 amino acids.

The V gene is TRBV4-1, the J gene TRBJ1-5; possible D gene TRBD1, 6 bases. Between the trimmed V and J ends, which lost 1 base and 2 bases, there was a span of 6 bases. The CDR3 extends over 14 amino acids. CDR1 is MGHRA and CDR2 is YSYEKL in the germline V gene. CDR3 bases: TGCGCCAGCAGCCAAGGACAGGGCAATCAGCCCCAGCATTTT. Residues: CASSQGQGNQPQHF.

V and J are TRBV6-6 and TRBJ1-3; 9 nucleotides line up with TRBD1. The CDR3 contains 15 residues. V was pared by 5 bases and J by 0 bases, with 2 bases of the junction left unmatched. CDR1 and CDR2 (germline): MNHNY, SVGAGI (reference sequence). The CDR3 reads CASSRGQGSGNTIYF. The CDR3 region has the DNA TGTGCCAGCAGTAGGGGACAGGGCTCTGGAAACACCATATATTTT.